This entry concerns a single T cell receptor beta chain. No antigen is known for it. Isolated RNA was reverse transcribed in full, so expressed TCRB transcripts were sequenced. Roughly 3.57 million reads on average were seen across naive, central memory and regulatory T cell samples. TCRdb keeps only in-frame clones here, not all; method: immunoSEQ multiplex PCR. Of 310,000 or so clones listed, 9.3% are singletons. These data originate in a study of beta chain features in type 1 diabetes. The germline V gene encodes CDR1 LNHNV and CDR2 YYDKDF (reference sequence). J was trimmed by 2 bases and V by 0 bases; bases with no gene match: 6. CDR3 size: 18 residues. Study findings and constraints: In every one of the four CD4+ subsets, TCRB CDR3s were moderately but significantly shorter in Type 1 diabetes patients. Since sequencing was performed on cDNA, cells with high TCR expression could be over-represented.

Sequenced sample: central memory CD4+ T cells from blood. The sequence was obtained from a man between 25 and 39 years old with type 1 diabetes. The V and J genes are TRBV15 and TRBJ2-6; 8 bases align to TRBD1. The CDR3 loop is CATSRDGPGQAGANVLTF. The CDR3 DNA follows: TGTGCCACCAGCAGAGATGGGCCGGGACAGGCTGGGGCCAACGTCCTGACTTTC.